This T cell receptor beta chain was retrieved from a study of read filtering for tumor transcriptome and immune sequencing. Study overall: Among patients, some 17 were male and more than 13 female, aged roughly 45 to 80 (mean about 70). Whole-transcriptome libraries were prepared after DNase treatment. General study findings and limits: IR-seq captured clonotypes deeper and more reliably than RNA-seq.

In regard to this clonotype: Its antigen is undetermined. Sequence at one end of the junction differs from germline and may be a read error.

This library used roughly 0.4 ug RNA and molecular barcoded adaptors spanning alpha/delta and beta/gamma chains. TCRdb fed the reads into MiXCR, producing one record per CDR3 protein. The sample has 48,000 or so distinct CDR3 sequences, roughly 19% seen once; the top ten hold 15%. The CDR3 runs 12 residues. Per the germline V gene, CDR1 is SGHDN and CDR2 is FVKESK. This clonotype was sampled from a donor older than 35 with multiple myeloma. The rearrangement joins TRBV14 to TRBJ1-5; unclear D gene. The sample was a population of CD138-negative cells sorted from bone marrow. The CDR3 sequence: CASSLENQPLHF. The CDR3 nucleotides read TGTGCCAGCAGTCTAGAGAATCAGCCCCTGCATTTT.